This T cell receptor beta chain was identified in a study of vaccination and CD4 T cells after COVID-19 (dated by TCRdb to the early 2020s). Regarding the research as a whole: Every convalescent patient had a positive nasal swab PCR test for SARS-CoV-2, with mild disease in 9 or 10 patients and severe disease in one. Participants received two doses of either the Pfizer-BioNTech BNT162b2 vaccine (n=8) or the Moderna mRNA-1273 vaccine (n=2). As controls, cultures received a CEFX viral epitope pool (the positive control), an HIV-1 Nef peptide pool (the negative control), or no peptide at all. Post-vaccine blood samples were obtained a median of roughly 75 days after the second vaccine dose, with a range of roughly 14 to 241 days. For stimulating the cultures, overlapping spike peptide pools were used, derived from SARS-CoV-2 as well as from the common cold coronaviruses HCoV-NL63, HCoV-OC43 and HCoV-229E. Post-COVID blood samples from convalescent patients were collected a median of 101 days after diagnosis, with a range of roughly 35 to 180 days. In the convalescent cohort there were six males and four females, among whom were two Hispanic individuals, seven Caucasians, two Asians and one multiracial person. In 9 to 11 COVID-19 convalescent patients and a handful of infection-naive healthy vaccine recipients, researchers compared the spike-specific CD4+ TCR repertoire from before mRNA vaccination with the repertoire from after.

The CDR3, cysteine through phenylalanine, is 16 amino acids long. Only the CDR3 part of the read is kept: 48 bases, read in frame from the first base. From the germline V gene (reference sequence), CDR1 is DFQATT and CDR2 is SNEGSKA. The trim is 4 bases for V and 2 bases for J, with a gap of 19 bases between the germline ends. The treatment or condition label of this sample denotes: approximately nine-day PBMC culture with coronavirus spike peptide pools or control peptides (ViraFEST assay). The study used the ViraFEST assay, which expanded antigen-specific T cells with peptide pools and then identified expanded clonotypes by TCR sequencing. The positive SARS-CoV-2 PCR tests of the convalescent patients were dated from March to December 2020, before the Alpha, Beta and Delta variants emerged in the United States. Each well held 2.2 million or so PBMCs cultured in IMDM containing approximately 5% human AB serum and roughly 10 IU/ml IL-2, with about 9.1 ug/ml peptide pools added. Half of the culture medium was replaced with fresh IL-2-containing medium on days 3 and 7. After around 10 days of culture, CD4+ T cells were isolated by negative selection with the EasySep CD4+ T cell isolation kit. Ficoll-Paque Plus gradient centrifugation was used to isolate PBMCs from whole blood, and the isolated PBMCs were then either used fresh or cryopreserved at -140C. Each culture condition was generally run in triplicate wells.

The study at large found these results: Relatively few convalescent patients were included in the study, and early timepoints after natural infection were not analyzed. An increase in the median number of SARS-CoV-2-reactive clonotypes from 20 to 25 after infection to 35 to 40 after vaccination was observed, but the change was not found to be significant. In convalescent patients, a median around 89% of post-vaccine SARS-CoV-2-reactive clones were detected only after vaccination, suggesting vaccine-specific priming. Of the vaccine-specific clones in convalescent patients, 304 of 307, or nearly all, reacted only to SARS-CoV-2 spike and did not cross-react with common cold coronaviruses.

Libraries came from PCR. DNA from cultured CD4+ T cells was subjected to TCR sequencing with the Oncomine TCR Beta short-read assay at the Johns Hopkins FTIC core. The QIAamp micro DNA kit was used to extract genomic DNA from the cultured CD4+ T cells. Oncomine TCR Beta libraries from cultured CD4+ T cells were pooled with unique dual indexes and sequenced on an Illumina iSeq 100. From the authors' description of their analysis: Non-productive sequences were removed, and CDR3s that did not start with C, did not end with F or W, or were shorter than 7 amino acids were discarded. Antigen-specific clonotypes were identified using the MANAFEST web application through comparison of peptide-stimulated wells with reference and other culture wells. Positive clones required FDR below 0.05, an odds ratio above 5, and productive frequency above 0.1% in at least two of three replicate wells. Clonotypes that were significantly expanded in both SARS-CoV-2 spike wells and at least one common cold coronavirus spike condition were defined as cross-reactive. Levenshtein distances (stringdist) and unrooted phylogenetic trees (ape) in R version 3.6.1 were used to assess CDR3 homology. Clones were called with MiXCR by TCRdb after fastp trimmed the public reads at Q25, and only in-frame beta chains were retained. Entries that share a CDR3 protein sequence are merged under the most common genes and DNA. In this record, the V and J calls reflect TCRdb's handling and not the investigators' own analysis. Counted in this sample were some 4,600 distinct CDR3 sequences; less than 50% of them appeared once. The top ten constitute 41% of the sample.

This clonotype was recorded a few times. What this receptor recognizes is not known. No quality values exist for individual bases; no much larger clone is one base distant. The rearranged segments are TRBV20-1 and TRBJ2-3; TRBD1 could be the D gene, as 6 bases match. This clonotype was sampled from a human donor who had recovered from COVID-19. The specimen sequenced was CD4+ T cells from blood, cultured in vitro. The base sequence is TGCAGTGCTACAACAGGGCGGTATCTTTTCACAGATACGCAGTATTTT. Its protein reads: CSATTGRYLFTDTQYF.